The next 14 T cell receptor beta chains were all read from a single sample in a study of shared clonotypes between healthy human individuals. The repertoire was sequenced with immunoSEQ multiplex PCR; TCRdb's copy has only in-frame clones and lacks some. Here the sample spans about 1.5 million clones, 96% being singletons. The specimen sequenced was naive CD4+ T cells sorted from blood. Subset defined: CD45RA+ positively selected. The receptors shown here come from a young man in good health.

DNA for the CDR3: TGTGCCAGCAGCTTAGCTGGGGGCTGGGGTCAGCCCCAGCATTTT. This translates into CASSLAGGWGQPQHF. This chain joins TRBV7-9 and TRBJ1-5; the D gene is possibly TRBD1 (6 bases). Germline lookup yields CDR1 SEHNR and CDR2 FQNEAQ (reference sequence). The CDR3 runs 15 residues. The ends were cut back, 0 bases at V and 6 bases at J, with 12 bases in the middle.

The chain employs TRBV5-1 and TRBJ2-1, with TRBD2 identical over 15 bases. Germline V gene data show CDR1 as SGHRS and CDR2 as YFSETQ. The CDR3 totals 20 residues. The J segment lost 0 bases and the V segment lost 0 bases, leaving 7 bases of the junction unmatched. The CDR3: CASSLGAGLAGGSSYNEQFF. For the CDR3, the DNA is TGCGCCAGCAGCTTGGGTGCGGGACTAGCGGGAGGAAGCTCCTACAATGAGCAGTTCTTC.

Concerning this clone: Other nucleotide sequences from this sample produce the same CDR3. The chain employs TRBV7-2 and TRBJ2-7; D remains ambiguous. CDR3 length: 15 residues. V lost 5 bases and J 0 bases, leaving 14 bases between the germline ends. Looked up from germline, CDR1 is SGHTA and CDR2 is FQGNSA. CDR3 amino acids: CASSLGGGSSYEQYF. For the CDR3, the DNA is TGTGCCAGCAGCCTCGGCGGCGGCAGCTCCTACGAGCAGTACTTC.

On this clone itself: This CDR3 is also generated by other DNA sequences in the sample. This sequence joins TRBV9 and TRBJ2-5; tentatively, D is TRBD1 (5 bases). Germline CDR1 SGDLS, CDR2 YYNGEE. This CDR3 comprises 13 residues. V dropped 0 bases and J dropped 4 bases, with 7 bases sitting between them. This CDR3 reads CASSVDQGETQYF. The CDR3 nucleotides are TGTGCCAGCAGCGTAGACCAGGGAGAGACCCAGTACTTC.

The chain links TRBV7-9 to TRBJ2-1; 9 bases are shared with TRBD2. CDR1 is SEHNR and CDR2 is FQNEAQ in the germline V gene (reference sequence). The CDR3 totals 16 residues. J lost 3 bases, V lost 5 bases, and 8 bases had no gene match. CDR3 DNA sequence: TGTGCCAGCAGCCCCTTAGCGGGAGAGGTCTACAATGAGCAGTTCTTC. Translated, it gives CASSPLAGEVYNEQFF.

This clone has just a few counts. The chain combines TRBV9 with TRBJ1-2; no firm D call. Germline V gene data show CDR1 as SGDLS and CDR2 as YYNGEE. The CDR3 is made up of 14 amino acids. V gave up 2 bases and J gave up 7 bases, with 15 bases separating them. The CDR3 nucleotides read TGTGCCAGCAGCGTCATCCCGACCGGGAGTGGCTACACCTTC. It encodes CASSVIPTGSGYTF. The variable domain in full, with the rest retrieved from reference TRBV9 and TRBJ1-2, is DSGVTQTPKHLITATGQRVTLRCSPRSGDLSVYWYQQSLDQGLQFLIQYYNGEERAKGNILERFSAQQFPDLHSELNLSSLELGDSALYFCASSVIPTGSGYTFGSGTRLTVV.

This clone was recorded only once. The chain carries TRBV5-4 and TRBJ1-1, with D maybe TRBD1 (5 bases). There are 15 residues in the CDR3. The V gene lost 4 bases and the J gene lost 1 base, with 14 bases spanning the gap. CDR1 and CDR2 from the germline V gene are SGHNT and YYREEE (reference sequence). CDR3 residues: CASSADRDGNTEAFF. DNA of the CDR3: TGTGCCAGCAGCGCGGATAGGGACGGGAACACTGAAGCTTTCTTT.

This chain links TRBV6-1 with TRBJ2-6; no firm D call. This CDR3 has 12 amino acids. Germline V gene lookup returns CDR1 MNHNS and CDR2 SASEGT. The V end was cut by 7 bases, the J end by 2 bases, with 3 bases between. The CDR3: CASTAGANVLTF. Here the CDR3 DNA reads TGTGCCAGCACAGCTGGGGCCAACGTCCTGACTTTC.

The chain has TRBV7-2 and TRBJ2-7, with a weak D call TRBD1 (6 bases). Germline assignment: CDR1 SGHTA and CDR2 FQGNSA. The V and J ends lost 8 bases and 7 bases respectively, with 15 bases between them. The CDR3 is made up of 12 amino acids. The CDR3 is CASAWGQGEQYF. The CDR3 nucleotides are TGTGCCAGCGCTTGGGGCCAGGGGGAGCAGTACTTC.

For the CDR3, the DNA is TGTGCCAGCAGTCCTAGCGGGAGGGCCTATAGCATTCAGTACTTC. Translating it yields CASSPSGRAYSIQYF. This sequence joins TRBV27 and TRBJ2-4; 12 bases line up with TRBD2. The CDR3 is 15 residues long. Germline V gives CDR1 MNHEY, CDR2 SMNVEV (reference sequence). J lost 9 bases, V lost 5 bases, and 8 bases had no gene match.

The CDR3 DNA follows: TGTGCCAGCAGTGACCAGGGAGTCTACTACGAGCAGTACTTC. This codes for CASSDQGVYYEQYF. V is TRBV2 and J is TRBJ2-7; either TRBD1 or TRBD2 may fit D (5 bases each). The CDR3 loop spans 14 amino acids. The V end was cut by 3 bases, the J end by 3 bases, with 12 bases between. Germline-derived CDR1 and CDR2 are SNHLY and FYNNEI.

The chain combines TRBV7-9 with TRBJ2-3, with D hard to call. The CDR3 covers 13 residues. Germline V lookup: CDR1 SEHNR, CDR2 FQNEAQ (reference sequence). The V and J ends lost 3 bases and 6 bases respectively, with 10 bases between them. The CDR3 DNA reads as TGTGCCAGCAGCTTCTCACCCCCGGATACGCAGTATTTT. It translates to CASSFSPPDTQYF.

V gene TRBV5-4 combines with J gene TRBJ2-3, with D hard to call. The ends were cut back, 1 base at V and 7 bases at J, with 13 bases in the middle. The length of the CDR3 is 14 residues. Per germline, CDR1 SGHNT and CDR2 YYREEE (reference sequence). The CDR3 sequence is CASSLMGSSHTQYF. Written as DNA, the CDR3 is TGTGCCAGCAGCTTGATGGGTTCCTCGCATACGCAGTATTTT. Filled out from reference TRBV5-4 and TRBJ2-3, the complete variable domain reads ETGVTQSPTHLIKTRGQQVTLRCSSQSGHNTVSWYQQALGQGPQFIFQYYREEENGRGNFPPRFSGLQFPNYSSELNVNALELDDSALYLCASSLMGSSHTQYFGPGTRLTVL.

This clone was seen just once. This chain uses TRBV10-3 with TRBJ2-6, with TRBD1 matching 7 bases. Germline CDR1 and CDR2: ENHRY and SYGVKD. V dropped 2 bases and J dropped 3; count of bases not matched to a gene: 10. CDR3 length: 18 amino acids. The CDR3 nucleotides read TGTGCCATCAGTGAGAGGGTCGATCCAGGGGGTGGGGCCAACGTCCTGACTTTC. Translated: CAISERVDPGGGANVLTF.